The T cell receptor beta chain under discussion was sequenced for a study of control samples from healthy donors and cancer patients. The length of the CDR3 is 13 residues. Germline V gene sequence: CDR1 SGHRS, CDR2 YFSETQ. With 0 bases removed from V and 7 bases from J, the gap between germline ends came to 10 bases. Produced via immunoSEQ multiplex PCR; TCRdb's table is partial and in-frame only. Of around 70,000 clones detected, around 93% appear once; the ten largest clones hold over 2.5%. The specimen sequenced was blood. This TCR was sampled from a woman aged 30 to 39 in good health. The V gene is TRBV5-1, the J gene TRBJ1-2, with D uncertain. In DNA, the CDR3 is TGCGCCAGCAGCTTGGATGGGGTGCGTGGCTACACCTTC. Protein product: CASSLDGVRGYTF.